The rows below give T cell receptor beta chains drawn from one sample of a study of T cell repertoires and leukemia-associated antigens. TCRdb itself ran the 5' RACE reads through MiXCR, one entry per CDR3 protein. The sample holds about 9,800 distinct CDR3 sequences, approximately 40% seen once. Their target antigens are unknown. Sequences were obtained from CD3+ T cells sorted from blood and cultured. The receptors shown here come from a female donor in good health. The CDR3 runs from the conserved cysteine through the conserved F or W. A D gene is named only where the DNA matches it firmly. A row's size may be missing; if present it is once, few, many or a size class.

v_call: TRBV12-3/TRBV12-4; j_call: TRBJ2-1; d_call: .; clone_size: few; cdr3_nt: TGTGCCAGCAGTTTATCCGGGGGAGAGGGGAATGAGCAGTTCTTC; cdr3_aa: CASSLSGGEGNEQFF
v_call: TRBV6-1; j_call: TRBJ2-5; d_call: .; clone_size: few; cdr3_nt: TGTGCCAGCAGTGGGCAGGGGAAGGAGACCCAGTACTTC; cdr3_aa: CASSGQGKETQYF
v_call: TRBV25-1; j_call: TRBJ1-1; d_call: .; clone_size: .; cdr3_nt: TGTGCCAGCAGTGAATTCGGACAGTCGGCTTTCTTT; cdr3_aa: CASSEFGQSAFF
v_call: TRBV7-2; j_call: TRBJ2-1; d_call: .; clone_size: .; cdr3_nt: TGTGCCTGCGGCTCTCAACACAACTCCTACAATGAGCAGTTCTTC; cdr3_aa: CACGSQHNSYNEQFF
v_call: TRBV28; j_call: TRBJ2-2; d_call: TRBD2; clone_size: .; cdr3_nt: TGTGCCAGCGAAGGACTAGCGGACGGGGAGCTGTTTTTT; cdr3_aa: CASEGLADGELFF
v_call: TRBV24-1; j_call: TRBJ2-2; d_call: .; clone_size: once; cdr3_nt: TGTGCCACCAGCCCTACCCGAGACACCGGGGAGCTGTTTTTT; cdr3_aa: CATSPTRDTGELFF
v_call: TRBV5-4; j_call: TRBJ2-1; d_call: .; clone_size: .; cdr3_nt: TGTGCCAGCAGCAGTGGACTGGTGGGATTCCGGCTCTTC; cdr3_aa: CASSSGLVGFRLF
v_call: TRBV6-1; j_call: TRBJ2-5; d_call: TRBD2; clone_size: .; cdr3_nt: TGTGCCAGCAGTGGACTGCGAGGGAGGGCGGAGACCCAGTACTTC; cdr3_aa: CASSGLRGRAETQYF
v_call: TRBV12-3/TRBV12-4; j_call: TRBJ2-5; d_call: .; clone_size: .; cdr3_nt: TGTGCCAGCAGCCCGGGACGGGAGACCCAGTACTTC; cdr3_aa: CASSPGRETQYF
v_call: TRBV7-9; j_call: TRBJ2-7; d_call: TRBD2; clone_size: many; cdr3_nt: TGTGCCAGCAGCTTGGGTAGCGGGAGGGACTCCTACGAGCAGTACTTC; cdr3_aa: CASSLGSGRDSYEQYF
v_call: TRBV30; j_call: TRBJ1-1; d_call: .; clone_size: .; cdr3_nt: TGTGCCTGGATAGGGCGTAGGGGGTCCACTGAAGCTTTCTTT; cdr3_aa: CAWIGRRGSTEAFF
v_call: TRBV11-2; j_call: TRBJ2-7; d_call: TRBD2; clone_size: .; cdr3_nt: TGTACCAGCAGCTTAGCCCTAGCGGGAGTTCACGAGCAGTACTTC; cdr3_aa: CTSSLALAGVHEQYF
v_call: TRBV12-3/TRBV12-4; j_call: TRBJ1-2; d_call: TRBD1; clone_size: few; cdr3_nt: TGTGCCAGCAGTTTATCGGGGACAGGGGGCTATGGCTACACCTTC; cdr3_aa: CASSLSGTGGYGYTF
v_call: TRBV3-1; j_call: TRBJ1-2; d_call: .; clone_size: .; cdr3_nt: TGTGCCAGCAGCCCCCAGAGGGTGGGGGGCTACACCTTC; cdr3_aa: CASSPQRVGGYTF
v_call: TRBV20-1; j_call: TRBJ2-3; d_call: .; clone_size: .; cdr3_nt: TGCAGTGCTAGAGATATACGGGGCGCAGATACGCAGTATTTT; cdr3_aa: CSARDIRGADTQYF
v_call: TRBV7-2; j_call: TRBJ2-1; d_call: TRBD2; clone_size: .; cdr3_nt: TGTGCCAGCAGCTTAGATAGCGGGGGGACCTACAATGAGCAGTTCTTC; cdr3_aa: CASSLDSGGTYNEQFF
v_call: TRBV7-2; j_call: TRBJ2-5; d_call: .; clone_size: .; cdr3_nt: TGTGCCAGCAGCCCCGGTGGGCAGTACCAAGAGACCCAGTACTTC; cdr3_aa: CASSPGGQYQETQYF
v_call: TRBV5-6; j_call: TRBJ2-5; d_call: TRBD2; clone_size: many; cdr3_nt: TGTGCCAGCAGCTTGACTAGCGGAGAGGGGGTTGAGACCCAGTACTTC; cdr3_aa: CASSLTSGEGVETQYF
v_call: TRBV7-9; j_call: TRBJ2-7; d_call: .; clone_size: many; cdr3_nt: TGTGCCAGCAGCTTAGAAGCAGTCTCCCACGAGCAGTACTTC; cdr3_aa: CASSLEAVSHEQYF
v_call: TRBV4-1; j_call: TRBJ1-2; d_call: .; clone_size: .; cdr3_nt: TGCGCCAGCAGCCAAAAGACCTCAAGCTATGGCTACACCTTC; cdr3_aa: CASSQKTSSYGYTF
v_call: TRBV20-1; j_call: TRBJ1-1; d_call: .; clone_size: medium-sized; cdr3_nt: TGCAGTGCTAGGGGGACGGAGAACACTGAAGCTTTCTTT; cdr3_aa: CSARGTENTEAFF
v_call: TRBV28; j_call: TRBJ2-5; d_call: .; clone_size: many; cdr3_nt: TGTGCCAGCAGTTTCGGGAGCCTCCAAGAGACCCAGTACTTC; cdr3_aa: CASSFGSLQETQYF
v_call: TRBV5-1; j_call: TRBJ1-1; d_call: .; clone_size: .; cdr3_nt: TGCGCCAGCAGCTTGCCGGGGAGCCCTGAAGCTTTCTTT; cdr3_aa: CASSLPGSPEAFF
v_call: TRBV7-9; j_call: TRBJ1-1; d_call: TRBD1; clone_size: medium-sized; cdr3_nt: TGTGCCAGCAGCTTAAAGGGAGGGGGCAGGAACACTGAAGCTTTCTTT; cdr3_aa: CASSLKGGGRNTEAFF
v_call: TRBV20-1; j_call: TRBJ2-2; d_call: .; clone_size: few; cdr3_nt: TGCAGTGCTAGTGTGGCAGGGACGAACACCGGGGAGCTGTTTTTT; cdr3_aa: CSASVAGTNTGELFF
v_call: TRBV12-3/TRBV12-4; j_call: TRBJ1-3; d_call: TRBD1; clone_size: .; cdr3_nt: TGTGCCAGCAGTCCACAGGGGGCTTGGACCACAAACACCATATATTTT; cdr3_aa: CASSPQGAWTTNTIYF
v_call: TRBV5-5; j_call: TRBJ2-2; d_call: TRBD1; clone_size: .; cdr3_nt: TGTGCCAGCAGCTCCGGACAGGGCTACTTGAACACCGGGGAGCTGTTTTTT; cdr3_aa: CASSSGQGYLNTGELFF
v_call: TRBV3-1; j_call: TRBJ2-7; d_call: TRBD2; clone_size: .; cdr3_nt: TGTGCCAGCGGCCGAACCCCTCTGTTAGCGGAGCGGGAGTATCCACTCGAGCAGTACTTC; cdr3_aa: CASGRTPLLAEREYPLEQYF
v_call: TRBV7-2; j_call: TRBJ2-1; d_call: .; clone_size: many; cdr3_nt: TGTGCCAGCAGCTTAGGATGGGAGCAGTTCTTC; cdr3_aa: CASSLGWEQFF
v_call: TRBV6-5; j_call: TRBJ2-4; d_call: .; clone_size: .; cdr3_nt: TGTGCCAGCGGAAGGGGGGAGGGGGCGAGCATTCAGTACTTC; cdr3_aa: CASGRGEGASIQYF
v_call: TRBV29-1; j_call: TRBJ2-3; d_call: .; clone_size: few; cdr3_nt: TGCAGCGCCGCCGGGACCCTGAGAGTAGATACGCAGTATTTT; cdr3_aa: CSAAGTLRVDTQYF
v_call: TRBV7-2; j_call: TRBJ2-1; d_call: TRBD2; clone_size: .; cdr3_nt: TGTGCCAGCAGCTCAGCGGGACCCTACAATGAGCAGTTCTTC; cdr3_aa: CASSSAGPYNEQFF
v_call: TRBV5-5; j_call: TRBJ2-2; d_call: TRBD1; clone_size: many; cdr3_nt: TGTGCCAGCAGCACCGGACAGGGGGCTCACACCGGGGAGCTGTTTTTT; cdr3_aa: CASSTGQGAHTGELFF
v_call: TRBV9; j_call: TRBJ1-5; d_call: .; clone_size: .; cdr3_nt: TGTGCCAGCAGCGGAGGAGGGGAGAATCAGCCCCAGCATTTT; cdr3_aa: CASSGGGENQPQHF
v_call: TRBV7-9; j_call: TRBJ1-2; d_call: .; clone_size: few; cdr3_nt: TGTGCCAGCAGCTTAGCGTCTTCGATGCGAGGCTACACCTTC; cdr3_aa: CASSLASSMRGYTF
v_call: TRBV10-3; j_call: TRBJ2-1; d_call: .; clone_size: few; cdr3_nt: TGTGCCATCAGCGGGACCCAAAATGAGCAGTTCTTC; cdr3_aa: CAISGTQNEQFF
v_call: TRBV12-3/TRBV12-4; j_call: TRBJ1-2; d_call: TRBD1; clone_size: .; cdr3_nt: TGTGCCAGCAGTTTAAGAGACAGGGAGAGAGGCTACACCTTC; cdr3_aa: CASSLRDRERGYTF
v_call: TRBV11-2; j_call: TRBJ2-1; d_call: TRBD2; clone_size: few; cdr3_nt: TGTGCCAGCAGCCCTGTAGCGGGGTCCTACAATGAGCAGTTCTTC; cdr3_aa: CASSPVAGSYNEQFF
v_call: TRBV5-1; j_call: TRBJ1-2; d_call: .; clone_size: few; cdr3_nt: TGCGCCAGCAGCTTGGAAGAGGCAGCTCCATATGGCTACACCTTC; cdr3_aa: CASSLEEAAPYGYTF
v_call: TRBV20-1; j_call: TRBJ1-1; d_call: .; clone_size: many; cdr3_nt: TGCAGTGCCACCCCGATCGACAGGAACACTGAAGCTTTCTTT; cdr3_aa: CSATPIDRNTEAFF
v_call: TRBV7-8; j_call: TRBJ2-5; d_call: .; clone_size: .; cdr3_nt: TGTGCCAGCAGCTTTGTGGGTTCCCGAGAGACCCAGTACTTC; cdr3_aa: CASSFVGSRETQYF
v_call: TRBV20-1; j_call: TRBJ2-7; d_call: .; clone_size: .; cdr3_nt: TGCAGTGCTGGACAAGCCTACGAGCAGTACTTC; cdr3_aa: CSAGQAYEQYF
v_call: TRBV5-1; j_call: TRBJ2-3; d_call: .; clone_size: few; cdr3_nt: TGCGCCAGCAGTCGTGACGTACTCGATACGCAGTATTTT; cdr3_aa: CASSRDVLDTQYF
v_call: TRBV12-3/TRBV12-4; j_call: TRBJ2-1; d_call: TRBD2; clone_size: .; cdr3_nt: TGTGCCAGCAGACTAGCGGGAGGCCTCACTAATGAGCAGTTCTTC; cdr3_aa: CASRLAGGLTNEQFF
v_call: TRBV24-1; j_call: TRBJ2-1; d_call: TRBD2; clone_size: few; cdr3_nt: TGTGCCACCAGTGGTAACCTAGCGGGAGTATTGGGTGAGCAGTTCTTC; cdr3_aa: CATSGNLAGVLGEQFF
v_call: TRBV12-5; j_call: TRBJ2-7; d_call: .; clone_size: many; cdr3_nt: TGTGCTAGTGGTTCCCCGGGACGGCAGGGCGAGCAGTACTTC; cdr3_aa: CASGSPGRQGEQYF
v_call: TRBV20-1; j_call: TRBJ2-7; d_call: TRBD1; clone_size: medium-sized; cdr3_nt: TGCAGTGCTTACAGGGGCGCGTACTACGAGCAGTACTTC; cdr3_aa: CSAYRGAYYEQYF
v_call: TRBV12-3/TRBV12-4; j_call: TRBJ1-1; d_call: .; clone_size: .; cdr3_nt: TGCGCCAGCAGTTTTGCCAGGGATTACACTGAAGCTTTCTTT; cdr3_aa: CASSFARDYTEAFF
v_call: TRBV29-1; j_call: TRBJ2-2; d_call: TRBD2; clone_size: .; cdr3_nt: TGCGGCGTGAAGGGACTAGCGGGGGTTACCGGGGAGCTGTTTTTT; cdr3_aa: CGVKGLAGVTGELFF
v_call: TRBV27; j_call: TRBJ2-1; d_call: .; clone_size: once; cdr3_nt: TGTGCCAGCAGTTTCTTAAGACTTCTGGCCTACAATGAGCAGTCCTTC; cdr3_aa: CASSFLRLLAYNEQSF
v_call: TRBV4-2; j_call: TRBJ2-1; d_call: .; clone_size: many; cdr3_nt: TGTGCCAGCAGCCTCGGCCAGGGTGAGGCCAATGAGCAGTTCTTC; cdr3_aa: CASSLGQGEANEQFF
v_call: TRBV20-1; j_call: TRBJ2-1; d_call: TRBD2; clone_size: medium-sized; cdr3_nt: TGCAGTGCTGAATCCCTAGCGGGAGAATTAAATGAGCAGTTCTTC; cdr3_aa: CSAESLAGELNEQFF
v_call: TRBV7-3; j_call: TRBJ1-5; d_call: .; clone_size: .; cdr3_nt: TGTGCCAGCAGCTGGGGTAGGGGGGGCATGGACTATCAGCCCCAGCATTTT; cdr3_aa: CASSWGRGGMDYQPQHF
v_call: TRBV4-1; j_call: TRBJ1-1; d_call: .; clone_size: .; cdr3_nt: TGCGTCGGCAGCCAAGTACCTTGGCCGTATGACTCTGAAGCTTTCTTT; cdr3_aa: CVGSQVPWPYDSEAFF